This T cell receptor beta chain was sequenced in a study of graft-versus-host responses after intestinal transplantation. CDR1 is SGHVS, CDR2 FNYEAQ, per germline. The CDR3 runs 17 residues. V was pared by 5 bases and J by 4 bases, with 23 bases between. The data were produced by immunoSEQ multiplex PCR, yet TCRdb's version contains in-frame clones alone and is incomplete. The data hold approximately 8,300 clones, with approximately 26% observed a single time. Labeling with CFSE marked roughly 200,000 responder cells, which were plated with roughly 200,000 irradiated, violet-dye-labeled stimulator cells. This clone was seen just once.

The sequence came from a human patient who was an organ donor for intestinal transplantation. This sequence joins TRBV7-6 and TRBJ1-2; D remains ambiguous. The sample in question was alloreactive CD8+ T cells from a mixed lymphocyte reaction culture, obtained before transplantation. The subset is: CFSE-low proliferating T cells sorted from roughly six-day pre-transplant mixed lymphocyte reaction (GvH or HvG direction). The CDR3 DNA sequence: TGTGCCAGCAGCATCGGCAATGAATCTCGAAAGATCTATGGCTACACCTTC. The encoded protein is CASSIGNESRKIYGYTF.